The 8 T cell receptor beta chains below all came from one sample that was sequenced in a study of response to subunit inactivated influenza vaccine. One entry per CDR3 protein, called by TCRdb with MiXCR from the RT-PCR reads. This table holds about 780,000 distinct CDR3 sequences, 18% found once. This specimen was PBMCs from blood, taken 5 to 6 days after vaccination. The receptors here all came from a man aged 45-60 years who received an inactivated influenza vaccine.

This clonotype was observed a handful of times. The rearrangement joins TRBV7-2 to TRBJ2-7; tentative D call: TRBD1 (5 bases). This CDR3 contains 13 residues. The V end lost 10 bases, the J end lost 2 bases, and 15 bases lay between the germline ends. Germline loops: CDR1 SGHTA, CDR2 FQGNSA. In DNA, the CDR3 is TGTGCCACCGGAGTGGGGCTTACCTACGAGCAGTACTTC. This gives the protein CATGVGLTYEQYF.

This clonotype turned up a few times. The CDR3 coding sequence is TGTGCCAGCAGCCGGATACCGGGCGCCGAGAGTATAACAGGGGGAAAAAGCACCATATATTTT. This codes for CASSRIPGAESITGGKSTIYF. The chain combines TRBV13 with TRBJ1-3, with 8 bases fitting TRBD1. Trimming at V came to 5 bases and at J to 9 bases, leaving 30 bases not matched to a gene. CDR3 length: 21 residues. Germline V gene data show CDR1 as PRHDT and CDR2 as FYEKMQ (reference sequence).

This clonotype appeared a single time. CDR3 sequence: CASSPRVNSRYEQYF. CDR3 coding DNA: TGTGCCAGCTCACCAAGAGTCAACTCGAGGTACGAGCAGTACTTC. The chain combines TRBV18 with TRBJ2-7, with D uncertain. Germline CDR1 is KGHSH and CDR2 is LQKENI. V was cut by 2 bases and J by 4 bases, with 15 bases left in between. The CDR3 contains 15 residues.

The table lists this clonotype with many counts. This sequence joins TRBV12-3 or TRBV12-4 and TRBJ2-7, with TRBD1 matching over 12 bases. The CDR3 sequence is 14 residues long. The V segment lost 6 bases and the J segment 4 bases; nucleotides outside the gene matches: 4. CDR3 nucleotide sequence: TGTGCCAGCAGGGGACAGGGGGCTTTATACGAGCAGTACTTC. Its protein product is CASRGQGALYEQYF.

The table lists this clonotype with a few counts. J is TRBJ2-2 and V is TRBV12-3 or TRBV12-4, with unresolved D. V dropped 3 bases and J dropped 4 bases, with 9 bases sitting between them. The CDR3 has 14 amino acids. In DNA, the CDR3 is TGTGCCAGCAGTTTCCTTCAGGTCACCGGGGAGCTGTTTTTT. Protein: CASSFLQVTGELFF.

The chain couples TRBV20-1 to TRBJ2-7, with 10 nucleotides matching TRBD1. The ends lost 3 bases at V and 0 bases at J; junction bases unmatched: 8. CDR3 length equals 16 residues. Germline V CDR1 and CDR2: DFQATT, SNEGSKA (reference sequence). This CDR3 reads CSASGTGDGSSYEQYF. The CDR3 DNA follows: TGCAGTGCTAGTGGGACAGGGGACGGTAGCTCCTACGAGCAGTACTTC.

The chain couples TRBV7-9 to TRBJ2-1; D is perhaps TRBD2 (5 bases). This CDR3 contains 17 residues. CDR1 is SEHNR and CDR2 is FQNEAQ in the germline V gene (reference sequence). The V end lost 5 bases, the J end lost 3 bases, and 20 bases lay between the germline ends. The CDR3 reads CASSPPVERNYYNEQFF. The CDR3 bases are TGTGCCAGCAGCCCTCCCGTGGAGCGGAACTACTACAATGAGCAGTTCTTC.

This clonotype was counted at least ten times. This rearrangement joins TRBV5-1 to TRBJ2-1, with 10 bases matching TRBD2. V lost 5 bases, J lost 5 bases, and 4 bases stayed unmatched. The germline V gene encodes CDR1 SGHRS and CDR2 YFSETQ. This CDR3 has 14 amino acids. The CDR3 spells CASRFLAGDNEQFF. CDR3 sequence (DNA): TGCGCCAGCAGGTTTCTAGCGGGGGACAATGAGCAGTTCTTC.